The TCR beta chain under discussion was sequenced for a study of blood T cell repertoires in COVID-19. Study context: Both acute and convalescent COVID-19 samples were obtained from the United States, Italy and Spain.

Seattle's enrolled individuals joined amid active infection and were then monitored longitudinally. CDR1 is MNHEY, CDR2 SVGAGI, per germline. V was shortened by 5 bases and J by 1 base, with 8 bases between the two germline ends. This CDR3 contains 13 residues. In the original processing: Amplification with reference gene primers provided the estimates of nucleated cell counts. Data came from immunoSEQ multiplex PCR; TCRdb stores just in-frame clones and leaves some out. The V and J calls and clone size are taken from that table; D and trimming were inferred from the DNA. The table includes 150,000 to 200,000 clones, about 82% detected once.

J is TRBJ1-1 and V is TRBV6-5; tentative D call: TRBD1 (6 bases). The sequence was obtained from a woman of 80 years or more with COVID-19, enrolled during active disease. Sequenced material: peripheral blood. The CDR3 DNA sequence: TGTGCCAGCAGTCGACAGGAGAACACTGAAGCTTTCTTT. It encodes CASSRQENTEAFF.